The 32 T cell receptor beta chains presented below share a single source sample, sequenced in a study of cytomegalovirus exposure and HLA in healthy donors. With 60 Vbeta and 13 Jbeta primers, the PCR was carried out. The method was immunoSEQ multiplex PCR; TCRdb's version includes in-frame clones alone and lacks a portion of them. The sample carries approximately 160,000 clones, almost 80% recorded once. Sequenced sample: PBMCs. These receptors were taken from a male donor in good health and CMV-seronegative.

The rearrangement uses TRBV14 and TRBJ1-2; a possible D gene is TRBD1 (5 bases). CDR3 length: 16 amino acids. CDR1 is SGHDN and CDR2 is FVKESK in the germline V gene. Trimming removed 0 bases from V and 7 bases from J, with 18 bases in between. The chain's CDR3 is CASSQDLQGRAFGYTF. CDR3 sequence (DNA): TGTGCCAGCAGCCAAGATTTGCAGGGTCGCGCTTTTGGCTACACCTTC.

V and J are TRBV19 and TRBJ1-1; D may be TRBD1 (5 bases). The CDR3 runs to 13 residues. Trimming removed 3 bases at V and 6 bases at J, with 11 bases between. Germline lookup yields CDR1 LNHDA and CDR2 SQIVND (reference sequence). CDR3 residues: CASSIIGGAEAFF. Here the CDR3 DNA reads TGTGCCAGTAGTATTATTGGGGGGGCTGAAGCTTTCTTT. Drawing the rest from reference TRBV19 and TRBJ1-1, the complete variable domain is DGGITQSPKYLFRKEGQNVTLSCEQNLNHDAMYWYRQDPGQGLRLIYYSQIVNDFQKGDIAEGYSVSREKKESFPLTVTSAQKNPTAFYLCASSIIGGAEAFFGQGTRLTVV.

The V gene is TRBV18, the J gene TRBJ2-2, with a possible D match to TRBD1 (6 bases). There are 16 residues in the CDR3. V was pared by 1 base and J by 5 bases, with 14 bases between. Germline CDR1 KGHSH, CDR2 LQKENI. The CDR3 sequence: CASSPRQAQGTGELFF. The CDR3 DNA is TGTGCCAGCTCACCACGACAGGCCCAGGGAACCGGGGAGCTGTTTTTT.

Only one count was recorded for this clone. The chain combines TRBV7-2 with TRBJ2-3, with TRBD2 identical over 7 bases. Germline assignment: CDR1 SGHTA and CDR2 FQGNSA. This CDR3 is 16 amino acids long. Losses at the gene ends were 5 bases for V and 0 bases for J; bases not matched to a gene: 8. This CDR3 is CASSPTGRGSTDTQYF. The CDR3 DNA reads as TGTGCCAGCAGCCCCACGGGGCGGGGGAGCACAGATACGCAGTATTTT. The variable domain in full, with the rest retrieved from reference TRBV7-2 and TRBJ2-3, is GAGVSQSPSNKVTEKGKDVELRCDPISGHTALYWYRQSLGQGLEFLIYFQGNSAPDKSGLPSDRFSAERTGGSVSTLTIQRTQQEDSAVYLCASSPTGRGSTDTQYFGPGTRLTVL.

The J gene is TRBJ1-4, the V gene TRBV2; 7 nucleotides line up with TRBD1. CDR1 and CDR2 (germline): SNHLY, FYNNEI. This CDR3 contains 16 residues. The V gene end was trimmed by 7 bases and the J gene end by 5 bases; junction bases not matched to a gene: 13. The CDR3 reads CASTAPSTGMNEKLFF. For the CDR3, the DNA is TGTGCCAGCACCGCACCCTCGACAGGGATGAATGAAAAACTGTTTTTT.

The gene calls are TRBV28 and TRBJ2-7; TRBD2 might be the D (5 bases). The CDR3 consists of 12 residues. The V gene's germline CDR1 is MDHEN and CDR2 SYDVKM. The V end was cut by 2 bases, the J end by 6 bases, with 8 bases between. This CDR3 is CASSLSEGEQYF. The CDR3 bases are TGTGCCAGCAGTTTAAGTGAGGGCGAGCAGTACTTC.

The V call is TRBV7-7, the J call TRBJ2-7, with 9 nucleotides matching TRBD1. The V segment lost 5 bases and the J segment 7 bases; nucleotides outside the gene matches: 6. The germline V gene encodes CDR1 SSHAT and CDR2 FNYEAQ (reference sequence). CDR3 length equals 13 residues. The CDR3 coding sequence is TGTGCCAGCAGCCTAGACAGGGGGAGAGAGCAGTACTTC. As protein: CASSLDRGREQYF.

The chain recombines TRBV6-5 with TRBJ2-7, with D unresolved. Germline V gives CDR1 MNHEY, CDR2 SVGAGI. The CDR3 consists of 16 residues. Trimming took 4 bases from V and 3 from J, leaving 19 bases between them. CDR3 in amino acids: CASSSPVAGMSYEQYF. Here the CDR3 DNA reads TGTGCCAGCAGTTCCCCAGTGGCAGGAATGAGCTACGAGCAGTACTTC.

The chain recombines TRBV5-1 with TRBJ1-2; 10 nucleotides align to TRBD1. This CDR3 has 14 amino acids. Germline CDR1 and CDR2: SGHRS and YFSETQ. Unmatched junction bases numbered 2, after V lost 3 bases and J lost 3 bases. Written as DNA, the CDR3 is TGCGCCAGCAGCTACGGACAGGGGGACTATGGCTACACCTTC. This codes for CASSYGQGDYGYTF.

The chain joins TRBV16 to TRBJ1-1; 9 nucleotides align to TRBD1. Germline V lookup: CDR1 KGHSY, CDR2 FQNENV. This CDR3 has 16 residues. V lost 4 bases, J lost 4 bases, and 10 bases stayed unmatched. The chain's CDR3 is CASSLGTGRYSTEAFF. CDR3 nucleotide sequence: TGTGCCAGCAGCCTCGGGACAGGGAGGTACAGCACTGAAGCTTTCTTT.

The V and J genes are TRBV15 and TRBJ1-2, with 7 positions matching TRBD1. J lost 4 bases, V lost 3 bases, and 8 bases had no gene match. CDR1 is LNHNV and CDR2 is YYDKDF in the germline V gene (reference sequence). This CDR3 has 15 amino acids. The CDR3 DNA follows: TGTGCCACCAGCAGGGAGGGGACAGACATCTATGGCTACACCTTC. Translated: CATSREGTDIYGYTF.

The chain combines TRBV15 with TRBJ1-6; D is ambiguous. Germline CDR1 and CDR2: LNHNV and YYDKDF (reference sequence). The length of the CDR3 is 15 residues. V was trimmed by 2 bases and J by 7 bases, leaving 12 bases between them. The CDR3 loop is CATSRWRVLNSPLHF. CDR3 bases: TGTGCCACCAGCAGATGGAGGGTCCTAAATTCACCCCTCCACTTT.

This rearrangement joins TRBV4-3 to TRBJ1-6; D unresolved. Trimming removed 0 bases from V and 5 bases from J, with 8 bases in between. The CDR3 is made up of 15 amino acids. From germline, CDR1 is LGHNA and CDR2 YSLEER. The CDR3 DNA reads TGCGCCAGCAGCCAAGATCGACTGGATAATTCACCCCTCCACTTT. The encoded protein is CASSQDRLDNSPLHF.

The chain joins TRBV19 to TRBJ2-1; D may be TRBD2 (5 bases). Germline CDR1 reads LNHDA; CDR2 reads SQIVND (reference sequence). V lost 3 bases and J 0 bases, leaving 9 bases between the germline ends. This CDR3 has 15 residues. CDR3 protein: CASSIKRSSYNEQFF. CDR3 nucleotides: TGTGCCAGTAGTATCAAGCGGAGCTCCTACAATGAGCAGTTCTTC.

This chain links TRBV2 with TRBJ1-6; D possibly corresponds to TRBD1 (6 bases). Germline CDR1 and CDR2: SNHLY and FYNNEI. Deletions cut 6 bases from V and 7 bases from J, with 13 bases between. The CDR3 has 14 amino acids. DNA of the CDR3: TGTGCCAGCAGGGACCAGGGGTGGAATTCACCCCTCCACTTT. It specifies CASRDQGWNSPLHF.

The V gene is TRBV4-2, the J gene TRBJ2-6; D unresolved. The CDR3 has 17 amino acids. Between the trimmed V and J ends, which lost 1 base and 0 bases, there was a span of 10 bases. In germline, CDR1 is LGHNA, CDR2 YNFKEQ. This CDR3 is CASSQAGDLSGANVLTF. CDR3 in DNA: TGTGCCAGCAGCCAAGCGGGTGACCTCTCTGGGGCCAACGTCCTGACTTTC.

The V gene is TRBV19, the J gene TRBJ2-5, with 8 bases identical to TRBD1. Germline V gene data show CDR1 as LNHDA and CDR2 as SQIVND (reference sequence). The CDR3 extends over 15 amino acids. V trimming: 4 bases; J trimming: 5 bases; junction bases outside the gene matches: 9. DNA of the CDR3: TGTGCCAGTAGTAGCCCTAGACAGGGGAAGGAGACCCAGTACTTC. Translated: CASSSPRQGKETQYF.

The V call is TRBV21-1, the J call TRBJ2-7; the table names TRBD2, a call not compared with the DNA. TRBV21-1 represents a pseudogene. CDR3 length: 20 residues. CDR3 residues: CASSNWETDRLTSGSHEQYF. The CDR3 DNA reads TGTGCCAGCAGCAACTGGGAAACGGACAGGCTGACTAGCGGGAGCCACGAGCAGTACTTC.

This sequence joins TRBV7-8 and TRBJ2-7; D is ambiguous. This CDR3 is built from 15 residues. V dropped 0 bases and J dropped 2 bases, with 11 bases sitting between them. Germline CDR1 is SGHVS and CDR2 is FQNEAQ. CDR3 protein: CASSLAVASTYEQYF. CDR3 DNA: TGTGCCAGCAGCTTAGCGGTAGCCTCAACCTACGAGCAGTACTTC.

This chain uses TRBV4-2 with TRBJ2-1; D remains ambiguous. Between the trimmed V and J ends, which lost 1 base and 8 bases, there was a span of 6 bases. The germline gives CDR1 LGHNA, CDR2 YNFKEQ. This CDR3 is 12 amino acids long. The CDR3 loop reads CASSQVRDEQFF. The CDR3, as DNA: TGTGCCAGCAGCCAAGTCCGGGATGAGCAGTTCTTC.

The chain is built from TRBV5-1 and TRBJ2-5; the match to TRBD1 covers 7 bases. The J call is uncertain, as TRBJ2-7 better fits the DNA end. From germline, CDR1 is SGHRS and CDR2 YFSETQ. This CDR3 region has 15 residues. CDR3: CASSFPGQQTYEQYF. The CDR3 region has the DNA TGCGCCAGCAGCTTCCCGGGACAGCAAACCTACGAGCAGTACTTC.

This chain joins TRBV7-9 and TRBJ2-1, with 8 bases fitting TRBD2. The germline gives CDR1 SEHNR, CDR2 FQNEAQ (reference sequence). V lost 3 bases and J lost 7; bases outside the gene matches: 5. The CDR3 extends over 14 amino acids. CDR3 sequence (DNA): TGTGCCAGCAGCTTTAGCGGGACTAATAATGAGCAGTTCTTC. Its translation: CASSFSGTNNEQFF.

To note about this clone: A junction boundary mismatches the germline segment, possibly from a read error. The rearrangement joins TRBV7-9 to TRBJ1-2; 8 bases line up with TRBD1. The CDR3 runs to 16 residues. CDR1 SEHNR and CDR2 FQNEAQ come from the germline V gene (reference sequence). The chain's CDR3 is CSSSQADRGGSYGYTF. In DNA, the CDR3 is TGTTCCAGCAGCCAAGCCGACAGGGGAGGCAGCTATGGCTACACCTTC.

The chain employs TRBV5-1 and TRBJ1-2; 8 bases map to TRBD1. The CDR3 covers 15 residues. The J segment lost 1 base and the V segment lost 4 bases, leaving 6 bases of the junction unmatched. The germline V gene encodes CDR1 SGHRS and CDR2 YFSETQ. The CDR3 loop is CASSDRGAGNYGYTF. CDR3 sequence (DNA): TGCGCCAGCAGCGACAGGGGTGCGGGTAACTATGGCTACACCTTC.

With respect to this clone: Its ends do not fully match the called genes, so a read error is possible. The genes are TRBV7-9 and TRBJ2-3, with TRBD1 as a possible D gene (7 bases). The CDR3 contains 15 residues. Germline values: CDR1 SEHNR, CDR2 FQNEAQ (reference sequence). The CDR3 coding sequence is TGTTCCAGCAGCTCAGGGGGACTTCGCACAGATACGCAGTATTTT. Amino acids: CSSSSGGLRTDTQYF.

The chain uses TRBV27 and TRBJ1-4, with TRBD1 as a possible D gene (5 bases). The CDR3 spans 23 residues. The ends were cut back, 7 bases at V and 3 bases at J, with 39 bases in the middle. The germline V gene encodes CDR1 MNHEY and CDR2 SMNVEV (reference sequence). This CDR3 reads CASTLVQGRGAQTFEGSNEKLFF. The CDR3 coding sequence is TGTGCCAGCACTTTGGTCCAGGGAAGAGGTGCGCAAACATTTGAAGGTTCTAATGAAAAACTGTTTTTT.

The chain employs TRBV5-1 and TRBJ2-5; 13 positions match TRBD2. The CDR3 totals 16 residues. The V gene end was trimmed by 2 bases and the J gene end by 5 bases; junction bases not matched to a gene: 6. CDR1 is SGHRS, CDR2 YFSETQ, per germline. The DNA of the CDR3 is TGCGCCAGCAGCTTTACTAGCGGGGGGGCCGGGGAGACCCAGTACTTC. This codes for CASSFTSGGAGETQYF.

This chain joins TRBV6-5 and TRBJ2-7, with 9 bases aligning to TRBD1. The CDR3 contains 15 residues. Germline CDR1 reads MNHEY; CDR2 reads SVGAGI. V shed 4 bases, J shed 4 bases, and the junction held 8 bases outside the gene matches. In DNA form, the CDR3 reads TGTGCCAGCAGTTCTCAAGGGACAGGGAAATACGAGCAGTACTTC. It specifies CASSSQGTGKYEQYF.

Here the CDR3 DNA reads TGTGCCAGCAGTCGTAGCGGGTTTAGCACAGATACGCAGTATTTT. This codes for CASSRSGFSTDTQYF. This chain joins TRBV6-5 and TRBJ2-3; 7 positions agree with TRBD2. The CDR3 covers 15 residues. J gave up 0 bases and V 5 bases, and 5 bases lay outside the gene matches. The V gene's germline CDR1 is MNHEY and CDR2 SVGAGI.

Worth noting for this clone: The junction shows a germline mismatch at one end, possibly a read error. This sample includes further DNA sequences coding for the same CDR3. The rearrangement links TRBV7-6 to TRBJ2-1; tentative D call: TRBD1 (7 bases). The CDR3 has 15 residues. Germline-derived CDR1 and CDR2 are SGHVS and FNYEAQ. The CDR3 loop reads CASSLATGLADEQFF. The CDR3 DNA reads as TGTGCCAGCAGCTTAGCGACAGGGTTAGCGGATGAACAGTTCTTC.

DNA of the CDR3: TGTGCCAGCTCAACGGGACAGGGAAGGAGCGGGGCCAACGTCCTGACTTTC. Protein product: CASSTGQGRSGANVLTF. The chain combines TRBV18 with TRBJ2-6, with 9 bases matching TRBD1. V gave up 5 bases and J gave up 4 bases; unmatched junction bases: 9. The V gene's germline CDR1 is KGHSH and CDR2 LQKENI. The CDR3 is made up of 17 amino acids.

The rearrangement joins TRBV11-3 to TRBJ1-1, with a tentative D call TRBD1 (5 bases). CDR1 is SGHNT and CDR2 is YENEEA in the germline V gene. V dropped 5 bases and J dropped 5 bases, with 15 bases sitting between them. The CDR3 contains 14 residues. The CDR3 bases are TGTGCCAGCAGCAACCTCCAGGGATTTACTGAAGCTTTCTTT. This sequence encodes CASSNLQGFTEAFF.